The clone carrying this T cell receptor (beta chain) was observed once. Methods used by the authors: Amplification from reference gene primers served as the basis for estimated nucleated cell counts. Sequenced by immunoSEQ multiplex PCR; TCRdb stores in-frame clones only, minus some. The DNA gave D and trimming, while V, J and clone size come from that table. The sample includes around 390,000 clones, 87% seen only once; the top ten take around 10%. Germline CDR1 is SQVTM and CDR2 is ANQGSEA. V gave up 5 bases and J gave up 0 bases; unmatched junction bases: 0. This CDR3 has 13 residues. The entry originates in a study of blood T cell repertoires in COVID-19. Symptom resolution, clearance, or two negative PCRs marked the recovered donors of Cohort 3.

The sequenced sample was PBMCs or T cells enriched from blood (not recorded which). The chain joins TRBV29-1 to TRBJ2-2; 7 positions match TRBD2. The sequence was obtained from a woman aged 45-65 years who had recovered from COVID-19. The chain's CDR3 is CSVLAANTGELFF. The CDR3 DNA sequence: TGCAGCGTTCTAGCGGCGAACACCGGGGAGCTGTTTTTT.